Sequencing of this T cell receptor (beta chain) was carried out in a study of blood T cell repertoires in COVID-19. Study context: Acute and convalescent COVID-19 samples came from the United States, Italy and Spain.

Clones were sequenced by immunoSEQ multiplex PCR, and TCRdb holds only the in-frame ones, with some missing. The sample lists just over 150,000 clones, about 93% occurring once. Per germline, CDR1 SGHTA and CDR2 FQGTGA. The CDR3 is 16 amino acids. The germline V and J ends were trimmed by 5 bases and 0 bases, with 14 bases remaining between them. The V gene is TRBV7-3, the J gene TRBJ1-3, with D possibly TRBD1 on 5 matching bases. Material for sequencing was peripheral blood. The sequence derives from a woman between 45 and 60 years old with acute or convalescent COVID-19. CDR3 bases: TGTGCCAGCAGCCCCTCGGGAGGGGCCTCTGGAAACACCATATATTTT. Its protein is CASSPSGGASGNTIYF. Looking up the rest from reference TRBV7-3 and TRBJ1-3 gives the full variable domain: GAGVSQTPSNKVTEKGKYVELRCDPISGHTALYWYRQSLGQGPEFLIYFQGTGAADDSGLPNDRFFAVRPEGSVSTLKIQRTERGDSAVYLCASSPSGGASGNTIYFGEGSWLTVV.